Listed below are T cell receptor beta chains from one sample, sequenced in a study of blood T cell repertoires in COVID-19. Repertoires were generated with immunoSEQ multiplex PCR, while TCRdb's copy carries only in-frame clones and drops some. The data contain 180,000 or so clones, roughly 84% of them singletons. Sequencing input: peripheral blood. The receptors were sampled from a person aged 65 to 79 with COVID-19, enrolled during active disease. Each CDR3 is given without its conserved first and last residue.

CDR3aa,j_gene,v_gene
ASSYFRSASGSPLH,TRBJ1-6,TRBV6-2/TRBV6-3
ASSQEAGDGLGEQY,TRBJ2-7,TRBV4-1
ASSPGGAFTGELF,TRBJ2-2,TRBV7-2
ASSPDNNEQF,TRBJ2-1,TRBV28
ASSSQGNEQF,TRBJ2-1,TRBV5-1
ASSQIPTNEKLF,TRBJ1-4,TRBV18
ASSPGTGGSGELF,TRBJ2-2,TRBV18
ASSLELTGVSGELF,TRBJ2-2,TRBV5-1
ASSGVVGRGTQY,TRBJ2-3,TRBV19
ASSQGMGLNSYNEQF,TRBJ2-1,TRBV4-2
ASSGGDRAETQY,TRBJ2-5,TRBV19
ASMKQGPHQPQH,TRBJ1-5,TRBV6-5
ASSSARTDTQY,TRBJ2-3,TRBV7-8
ASSPRAAGGNTEAF,TRBJ1-1,TRBV27
ASSPTSLGYEQY,TRBJ2-7,TRBV14
ASRSQGNSPLH,TRBJ1-6,TRBV28
ATSSTNSGTDTQY,TRBJ2-3,TRBV19
ASSQAPTGVGNTIY,TRBJ1-3,TRBV4-3
ASSLTPSGGTDTQY,TRBJ2-3,TRBV5-1
ASSEATGGGVQPQH,TRBJ1-5,TRBV6-1
ASSTQGAQPQH,TRBJ1-5,TRBV19
ASSFAQNEKLF,TRBJ1-4,TRBV18
ASSLDTGLEQY,TRBJ2-7,TRBV7-2
ASSISGGRWDEQF,TRBJ2-1,TRBV19
AISETSGLSNTGELF,TRBJ2-2,TRBV10-3
ASSQEGGSNTEAF,TRBJ1-1,TRBV4-3
ASSQNGLASGELF,TRBJ2-2,TRBV4-3
ASTTRGRLNNEQF,TRBJ2-1,TRBV7-9
ASSDNRLYHYNEQF,TRBJ2-1,TRBV2
ASSLRQGRSPLH,TRBJ1-6,TRBV19
ASSLRTGGQETQY,TRBJ2-5,TRBV5-4
ASSFAPGSPLH,TRBJ1-6,TRBV7-9
ASSPGTSGRISQETQY,TRBJ2-5,TRBV7-9
ASGNRGSAF,TRBJ1-1,TRBV27
ASSPTTSGGAERETQY,TRBJ2-5,TRBV3-1/TRBV3-2
ASSYGQGGKLF,TRBJ1-4,TRBV6-5
SVDDTSGNYNEQF,TRBJ2-1,TRBV29-1
ASSWPGLGNYEQY,TRBJ2-7,TRBV6-5
ASSQVGGNSYEQY,TRBJ2-7,TRBV3-1/TRBV3-2
ASSLPTQGGNQPQH,TRBJ1-5,TRBV28
ASSPGGLGNQPQH,TRBJ1-5,TRBV6-6
ASSQDRLQNYGYT,TRBJ1-2,TRBV3-1/TRBV3-2
ATSRGQGAGQTQY,TRBJ2-5,TRBV15
ASSSGKAQY,TRBJ2-3,TRBV11-2
ASSAGESPLH,TRBJ1-6,TRBV2
ASSPALTGLSPLH,TRBJ1-6,TRBV28
ASSFGTGANHYEKLF,TRBJ1-4,TRBV11-2
ASTGTLNTEAF,TRBJ1-1,TRBV19
SATVTGRNTGELF,TRBJ2-2,TRBV29-1
AISEDGIKGQPQH,TRBJ1-5,TRBV10-3
ASSQDLPGFVEKLF,TRBJ1-4,TRBV4-3
ASSVSSGRDEQF,TRBJ2-1,TRBV9
ASSLQGMNTEAF,TRBJ1-1,TRBV19
ASSLRGGSQNGYT,TRBJ1-2,TRBV7-2
ATSDLFRNEQF,TRBJ2-1,TRBV24-1
SATGLAGHNEQF,TRBJ2-1,TRBV29-1
ASSSLHQTEAF,TRBJ1-1,TRBV4-3